The rows below give T cell receptor beta chains drawn from one sample of a study of cytomegalovirus exposure and HLA in healthy donors. Clones were sequenced by immunoSEQ multiplex PCR, and TCRdb holds only the in-frame ones, with some missing. The repertoire holds around 130,000 clones, with around 86% as singletons. Sequenced: PBMCs. The receptors originated from a female donor in good health and CMV-seronegative. Both conserved end residues are part of each CDR3. A D gene is named only where the DNA matches it firmly. Some rows have no size entry. The others give once, few or many, or a class for an expanded clone.

>TRBV28|TRBJ2-7|TRBD2|.
TGTGCCAGCAGTTTCGGGGGGGGGAGCTCCTACGAGCAGTACTTC
CASSFGGGSSYEQYF
>TRBV10-3|TRBJ1-1|.|.
TGTGCCATCAGTGAGTGGGGAGGGGACGGAGGGAAAACTGAAGCTTTCTTT
CAISEWGGDGGKTEAFF
>TRBV10-3|TRBJ1-1|TRBD1|.
TGTGCCATCAGTGAGTCTCAGGGGGTGAACACTGAAGCTTTCTTT
CAISESQGVNTEAFF
>TRBV19|TRBJ1-1|.|.
TGTGCCAGTAGTATGACAGGTCCCTTAGAGACTGAAGCTTTCTTT
CASSMTGPLETEAFF
>TRBV28|TRBJ1-4|.|once
TGTGCCAGTTACAGGACGCCTAATGAAAAACTGTTTTTT
CASYRTPNEKLFF
>TRBV6-4|TRBJ2-3|TRBD1|.
TGTGCCAGCAGTGTCGACAGGGTTTTAGGCACAGATACGCAGTATTTT
CASSVDRVLGTDTQYF
>TRBV11-2|TRBJ2-7|TRBD2|.
TGTGCCAGCAGCTTGGGGCTAGCGGCCTCCTGGGAGCAGTACTTC
CASSLGLAASWEQYF
>TRBV27|TRBJ2-5|TRBD2|.
TGTGCCAGCTCCCATAGAGGGGAGGGGGAGACCCAGTACTTC
CASSHRGEGETQYF
>TRBV29-1|TRBJ1-5|TRBD1|.
TGCAGCGTGCGGGACAGGGATACTCAGCCCCAGCATTTT
CSVRDRDTQPQHF
>TRBV4-1|TRBJ2-7|.|.
TGCGCCAGCAGCCCACAGGGCGGTAACGAGCAGTACTTC
CASSPQGGNEQYF
>TRBV19|TRBJ1-2|.|.
TGTGCCAGCTCTTACAGGACTAACTATGGCTACACCTTC
CASSYRTNYGYTF
>TRBV7-2|TRBJ2-6|.|.
TGTGCCAGCAGCTTAACTGCGGGAAAGGTTCTCGGGGCCAACGTCCTGACTTTC
CASSLTAGKVLGANVLTF
>TRBV20-1|TRBJ2-1|.|.
TGCAGTGCATCTAGGGGTCATGAGCAGTTCTTC
CSASRGHEQFF
>TRBV29-1|TRBJ2-2|TRBD1|.
TGCAGCGTTGAAACTCGGCAGGGGGCAAACACCGGGGAGCTGTTTTTT
CSVETRQGANTGELFF
>TRBV4-1|TRBJ2-3|.|.
TGCGCCAGCAGCCAGTGGCAAACAGATACGCAGTATTTT
CASSQWQTDTQYF
>TRBV7-8|TRBJ2-7|.|.
TGTGCCAGCAGCTTAAACAGGGAGGGTTACGAGCAGTACTTC
CASSLNREGYEQYF
>TRBV6-6|TRBJ2-2|.|.
TGTGCCAGCAGTTACTCCCCGGACACCGGGGAGCTGTTTTTT
CASSYSPDTGELFF
>TRBV6-1|TRBJ1-2|.|.
TGTGCCAGCAGGGAAGGGGAGCTGGGTTTAAACTATGGCTACACCTTC
CASREGELGLNYGYTF